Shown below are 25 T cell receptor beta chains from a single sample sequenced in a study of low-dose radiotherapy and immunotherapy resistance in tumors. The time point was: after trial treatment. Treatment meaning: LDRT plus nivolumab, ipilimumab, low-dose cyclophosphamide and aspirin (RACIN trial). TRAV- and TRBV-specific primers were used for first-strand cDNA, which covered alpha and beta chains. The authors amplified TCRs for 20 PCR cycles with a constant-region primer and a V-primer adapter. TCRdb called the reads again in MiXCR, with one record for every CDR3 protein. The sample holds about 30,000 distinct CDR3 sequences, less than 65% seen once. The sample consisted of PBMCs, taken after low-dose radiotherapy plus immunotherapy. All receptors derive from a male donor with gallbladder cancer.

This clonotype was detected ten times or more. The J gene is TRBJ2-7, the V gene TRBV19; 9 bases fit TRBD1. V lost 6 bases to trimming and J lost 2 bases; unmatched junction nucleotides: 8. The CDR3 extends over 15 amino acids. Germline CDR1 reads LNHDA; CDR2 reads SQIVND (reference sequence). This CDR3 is CASRQTGTGPYEQYF. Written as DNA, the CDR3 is TGTGCCAGTAGGCAAACCGGGACAGGGCCCTACGAGCAGTACTTC.

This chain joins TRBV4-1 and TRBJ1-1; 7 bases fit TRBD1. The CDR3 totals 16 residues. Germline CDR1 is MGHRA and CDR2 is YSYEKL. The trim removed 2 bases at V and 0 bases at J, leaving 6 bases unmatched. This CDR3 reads CASSQLAGTVNTEAFF. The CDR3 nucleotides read TGCGCCAGCAGCCAACTGGCCGGGACAGTGAACACTGAAGCTTTCTTT.

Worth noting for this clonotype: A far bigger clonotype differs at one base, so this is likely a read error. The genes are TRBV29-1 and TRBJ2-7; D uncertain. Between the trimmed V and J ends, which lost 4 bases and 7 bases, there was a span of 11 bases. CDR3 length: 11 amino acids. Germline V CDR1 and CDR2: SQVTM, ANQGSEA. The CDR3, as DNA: TGCAGCGTTGCCGCTTACAATGAGCAGTACTTC. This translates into CSVAAYNEQYF.

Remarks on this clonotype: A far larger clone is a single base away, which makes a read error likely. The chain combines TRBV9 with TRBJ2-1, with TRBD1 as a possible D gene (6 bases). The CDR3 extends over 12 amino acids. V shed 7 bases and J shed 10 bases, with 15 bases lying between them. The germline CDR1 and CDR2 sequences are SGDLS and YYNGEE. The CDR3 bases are TGTGCCAGCGGCTACGGACAGTTAGAGCAGTTCTTC. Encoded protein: CASGYGQLEQFF.

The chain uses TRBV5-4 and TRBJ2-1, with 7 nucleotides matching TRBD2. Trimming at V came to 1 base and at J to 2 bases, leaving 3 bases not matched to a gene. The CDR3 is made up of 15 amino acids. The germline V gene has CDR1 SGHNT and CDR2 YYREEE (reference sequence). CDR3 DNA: TGTGCCAGCAGCTTGCCAAGCGGGGCCTACAATGAGCAGTTCTTC. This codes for CASSLPSGAYNEQFF.

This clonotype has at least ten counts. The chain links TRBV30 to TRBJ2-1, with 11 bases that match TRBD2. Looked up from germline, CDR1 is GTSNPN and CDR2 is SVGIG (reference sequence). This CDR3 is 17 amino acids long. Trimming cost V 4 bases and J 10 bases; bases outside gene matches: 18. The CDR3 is CAWNLRASGRSGGEQFF. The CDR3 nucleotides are TGTGCCTGGAATCTTAGGGCTAGCGGGAGGTCTGGGGGGGAGCAGTTCTTC.

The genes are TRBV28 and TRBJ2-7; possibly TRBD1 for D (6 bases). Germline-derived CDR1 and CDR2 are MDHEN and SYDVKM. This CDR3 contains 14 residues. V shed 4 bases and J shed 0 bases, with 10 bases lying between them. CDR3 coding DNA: TGTGCCAGCAGTTACCTGGACAGCTCCTACGAGCAGTACTTC. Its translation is CASSYLDSSYEQYF.

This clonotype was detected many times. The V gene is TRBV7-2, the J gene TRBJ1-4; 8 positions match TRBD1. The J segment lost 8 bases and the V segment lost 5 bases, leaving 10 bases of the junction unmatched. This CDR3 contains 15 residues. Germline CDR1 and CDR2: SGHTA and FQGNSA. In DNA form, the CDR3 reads TGTGCCAGCAGCGACCAGGGGGCGCGGGGGGAAAAACTGTTTTTT. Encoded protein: CASSDQGARGEKLFF.

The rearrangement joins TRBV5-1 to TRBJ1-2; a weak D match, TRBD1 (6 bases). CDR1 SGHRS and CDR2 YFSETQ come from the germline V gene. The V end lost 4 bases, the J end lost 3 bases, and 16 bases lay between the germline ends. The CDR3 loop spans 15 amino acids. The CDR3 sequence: CASSAHRAFDYGYTF. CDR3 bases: TGCGCCAGCAGCGCCCACAGGGCCTTTGACTATGGCTACACCTTC.

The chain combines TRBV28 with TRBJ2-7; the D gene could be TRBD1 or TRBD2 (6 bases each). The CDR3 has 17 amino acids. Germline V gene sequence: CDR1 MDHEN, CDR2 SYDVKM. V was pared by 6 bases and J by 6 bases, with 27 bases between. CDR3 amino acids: CASRPGGGRGPLSEQYF. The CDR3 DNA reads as TGTGCCAGCAGGCCCGGGGGAGGCAGGGGCCCCTTGTCCGAGCAGTACTTC.

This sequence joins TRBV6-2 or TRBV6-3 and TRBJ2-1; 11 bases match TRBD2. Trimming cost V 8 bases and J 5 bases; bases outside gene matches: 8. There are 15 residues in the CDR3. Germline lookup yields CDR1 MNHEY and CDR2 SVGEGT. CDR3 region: CASRQGLAVNNEQFF. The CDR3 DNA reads TGTGCCAGCCGCCAGGGACTAGCGGTGAACAATGAGCAGTTCTTC.

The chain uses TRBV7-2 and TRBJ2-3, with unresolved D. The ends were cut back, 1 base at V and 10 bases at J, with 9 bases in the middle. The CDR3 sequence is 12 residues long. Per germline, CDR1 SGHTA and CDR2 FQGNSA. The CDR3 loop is CASSLELGSQYF. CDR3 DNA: TGTGCCAGCAGCTTAGAACTGGGATCGCAGTATTTT.

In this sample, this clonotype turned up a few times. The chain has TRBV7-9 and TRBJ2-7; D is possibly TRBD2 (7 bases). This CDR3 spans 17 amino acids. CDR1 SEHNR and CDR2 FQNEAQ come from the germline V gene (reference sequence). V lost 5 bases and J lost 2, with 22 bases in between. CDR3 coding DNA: TGTGCCAGCAGCCCTCCTCCGTGGAGGGGGGGGACCTACGAGCAGTACTTC. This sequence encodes CASSPPPWRGGTYEQYF.

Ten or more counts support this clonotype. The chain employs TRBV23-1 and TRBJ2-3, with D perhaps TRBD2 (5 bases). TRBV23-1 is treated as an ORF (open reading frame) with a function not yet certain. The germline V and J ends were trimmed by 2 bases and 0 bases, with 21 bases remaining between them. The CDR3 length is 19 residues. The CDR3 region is CASSQTLNKRESSTDTQYF. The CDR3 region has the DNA TGCGCCAGCAGTCAAACCCTCAATAAGAGGGAGTCTAGCACAGATACGCAGTATTTT.

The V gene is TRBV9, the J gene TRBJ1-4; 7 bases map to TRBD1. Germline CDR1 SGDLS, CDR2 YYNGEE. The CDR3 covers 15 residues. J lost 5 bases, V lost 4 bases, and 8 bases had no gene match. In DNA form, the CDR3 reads TGTGCCAGCAGCCGACGGGACAGCTCAAATGAAAAACTGTTTTTT. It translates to CASSRRDSSNEKLFF.

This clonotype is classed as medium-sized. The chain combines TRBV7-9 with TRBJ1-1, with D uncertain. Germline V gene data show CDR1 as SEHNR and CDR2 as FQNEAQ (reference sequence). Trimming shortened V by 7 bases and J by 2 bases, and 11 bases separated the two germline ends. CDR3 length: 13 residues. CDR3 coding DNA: TGTGCCAGCACCCCGCGGGTCAACACTGAAGCTTTCTTT. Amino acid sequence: CASTPRVNTEAFF.

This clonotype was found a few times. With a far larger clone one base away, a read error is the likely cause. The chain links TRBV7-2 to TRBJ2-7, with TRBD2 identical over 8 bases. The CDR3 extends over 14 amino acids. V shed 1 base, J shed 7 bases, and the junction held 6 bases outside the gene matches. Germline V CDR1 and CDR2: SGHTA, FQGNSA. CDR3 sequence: CASSLERGYNEQYF. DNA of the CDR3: TGTGCCAGCAGCTTAGAGCGGGGGTACAATGAGCAGTACTTC.

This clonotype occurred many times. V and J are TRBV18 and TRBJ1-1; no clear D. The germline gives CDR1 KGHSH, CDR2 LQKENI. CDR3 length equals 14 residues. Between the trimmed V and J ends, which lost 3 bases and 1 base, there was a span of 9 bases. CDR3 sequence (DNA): TGTGCCAGCTCACCGATAGGTAAGAACACTGAAGCTTTCTTT. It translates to CASSPIGKNTEAFF.

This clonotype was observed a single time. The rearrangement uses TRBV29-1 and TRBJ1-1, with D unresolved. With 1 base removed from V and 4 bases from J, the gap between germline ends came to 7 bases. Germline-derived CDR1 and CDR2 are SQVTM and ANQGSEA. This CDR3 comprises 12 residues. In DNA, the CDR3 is TGCAGCGTTGAAGGGACGGCCACTGAAGCTTTCTTT. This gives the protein CSVEGTATEAFF.

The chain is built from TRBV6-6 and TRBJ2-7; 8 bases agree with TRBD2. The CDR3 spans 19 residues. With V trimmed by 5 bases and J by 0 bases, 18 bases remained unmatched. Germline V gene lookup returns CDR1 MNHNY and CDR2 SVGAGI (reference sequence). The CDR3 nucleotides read TGTGCCAGCAGTCCCCGGAGGGGAGCGGGAGAGAGGGCCTCCTACGAGCAGTACTTC. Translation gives CASSPRRGAGERASYEQYF.

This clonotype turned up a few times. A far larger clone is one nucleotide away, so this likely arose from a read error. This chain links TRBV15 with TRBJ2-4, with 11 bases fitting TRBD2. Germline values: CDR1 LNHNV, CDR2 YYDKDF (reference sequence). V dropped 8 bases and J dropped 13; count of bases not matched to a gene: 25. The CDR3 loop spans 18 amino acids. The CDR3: CATSGAQGSGRAVDEQYF. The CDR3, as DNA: TGTGCCACCTCCGGCGCCCAAGGTAGCGGGAGGGCCGTCGATGAGCAGTACTTC.

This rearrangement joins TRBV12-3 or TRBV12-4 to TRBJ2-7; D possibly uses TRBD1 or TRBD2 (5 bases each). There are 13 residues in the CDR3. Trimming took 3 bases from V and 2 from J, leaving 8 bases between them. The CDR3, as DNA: TGTGCCAGCAGTTTCGGGGCTACCTACGAGCAGTACTTC. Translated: CASSFGATYEQYF.

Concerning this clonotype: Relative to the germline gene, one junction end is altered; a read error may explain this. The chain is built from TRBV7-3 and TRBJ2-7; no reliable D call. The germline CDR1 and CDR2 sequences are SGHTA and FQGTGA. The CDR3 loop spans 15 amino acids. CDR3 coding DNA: TGTGCCGGCAGCTCCGACGAATCTCGGGTCTACGTGCAGTACTTC. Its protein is CAGSSDESRVYVQYF.

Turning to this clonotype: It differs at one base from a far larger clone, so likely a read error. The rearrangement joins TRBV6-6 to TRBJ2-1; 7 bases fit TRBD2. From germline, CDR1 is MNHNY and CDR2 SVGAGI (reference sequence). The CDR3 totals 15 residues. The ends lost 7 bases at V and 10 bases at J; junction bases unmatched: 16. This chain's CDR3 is CASTHGGSSGYEQFF. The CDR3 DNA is TGTGCCAGCACCCACGGGGGGTCTAGCGGATACGAGCAGTTCTTC.

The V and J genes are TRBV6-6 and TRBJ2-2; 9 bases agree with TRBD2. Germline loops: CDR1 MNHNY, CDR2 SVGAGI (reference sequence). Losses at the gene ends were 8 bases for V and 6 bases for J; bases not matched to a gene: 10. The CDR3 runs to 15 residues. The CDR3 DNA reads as TGTGCCAGCGAGGGACTAGCCGGGACAGCCGGGGAGCTGTTTTTT. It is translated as CASEGLAGTAGELFF.